The 13 T cell receptor beta chains below were found in one sample sequenced in a study of T cells in Graves' hyperthyroidism and ophthalmopathy. RNA transcripts yielded amplified TCR beta CDR3 regions. Primed by the HTBI set, a first-round RT-PCR was run on the TCR CDR3. Using its own MiXCR run on the multiplex PCR reads, TCRdb lists one record per CDR3 protein. The sample shows some 50,000 distinct CDR3 sequences, around 48% of them seen only once. The sequenced material came from blood. The receptors derive from a woman between 45 and 65 years old with Graves' ophthalmopathy.

On this clonotype itself: At one end, the junction sequence differs from germline, possibly due to a read error. The J gene is TRBJ1-6, the V gene TRBV7-8; possibly TRBD1 for D (5 bases). The CDR3 has 15 amino acids. Germline CDR1 and CDR2: SGHVS and FQNEAQ. CDR3 nucleotide sequence: TGTGCCGGCAGTTCCGCGGGGGGGGAGGTTGGACCCCTCCACTTT. It codes for CAGSSAGGEVGPLHF.

This sequence joins TRBV24-1 and TRBJ2-7, with D perhaps matching TRBD1 or TRBD2 (5 bases each). Trimming took 2 bases from V and 2 from J, leaving 12 bases between them. The CDR3 length is 15 residues. From germline, CDR1 is KGHDR and CDR2 SFDVKD. CDR3 region: CATSDSRDGPYEQYF. The CDR3 DNA follows: TGTGCCACCAGTGATTCTCGGGACGGACCCTACGAGCAGTACTTC.

CDR3 bases: TGTGCCACCAGTGCGAGGGGTGCCGGGGAGCTGTTTTTT. Protein: CATSARGAGELFF. The chain employs TRBV24-1 and TRBJ2-2; D is tentatively TRBD1 or TRBD2 (5 bases each). V dropped 5 bases and J dropped 6 bases, with 9 bases sitting between them. This CDR3 spans 13 amino acids. Germline V CDR1 and CDR2: KGHDR, SFDVKD.

This clonotype showed up many times. The rearrangement uses TRBV5-5 and TRBJ2-7; TRBD1 aligns across 11 bases. The CDR3 contains 15 residues. CDR1 SGHKS and CDR2 YYEKEE come from the germline V gene (reference sequence). V lost 4 bases and J lost 2; bases outside the gene matches: 5. CDR3: CASSAPGQGAYEQYF. CDR3 nucleotide sequence: TGTGCCAGCAGCGCACCGGGACAGGGGGCCTACGAGCAGTACTTC.

As concerns this clonotype: The missing conserved phenylalanine or tryptophan at the end of this CDR3 makes a read error likely. This chain links TRBV2 with TRBJ2-1; D is uncertain. The CDR3 length is 15 residues. The V and J ends lost 7 bases and 0 bases respectively, with 13 bases between them. The germline V gene has CDR1 SNHLY and CDR2 FYNNEI. As DNA, the CDR3 is TGTGCCAGCACGGAGAGTGGAAGCTCCTACAATGAGCAGTTCCTC. This codes for CASTESGSSYNEQFL.

This clonotype was detected many times. The rearrangement uses TRBV20-1 and TRBJ1-6, with TRBD1 as a possible D gene (6 bases). Germline loops: CDR1 DFQATT, CDR2 SNEGSKA (reference sequence). This CDR3 region has 16 residues. Trimming left V 0 bases short and J 5 bases short, with 14 bases between. CDR3 bases: TGCAGTGCTAGAGATAAGCAGGGGCTCCATAATTCACCCCTCCACTTT. Its translation is CSARDKQGLHNSPLHF.

The table lists this clonotype with many counts. The CDR3 DNA sequence: TGTGCCACCAGTGATTTCTCTACAGGGAGAGAGACCCAGTACTTC. Its protein product is CATSDFSTGRETQYF. J is TRBJ2-5 and V is TRBV24-1; weak D call: TRBD1 (6 bases). This CDR3 region has 15 residues. The V and J ends lost 1 base and 4 bases respectively, with 12 bases between them. Germline CDR1 and CDR2: KGHDR and SFDVKD.

This chain links TRBV10-3 with TRBJ2-7; 8 bases line up with TRBD1. The CDR3 runs to 16 residues. Trimming took 2 bases from V and 3 from J; bases not matched to a gene: 9. In germline, CDR1 is ENHRY, CDR2 SYGVKD. CDR3 sequence reads: CAISETGGRTGYEQYF. CDR3 bases: TGTGCCATCAGTGAGACAGGGGGGCGAACTGGCTACGAGCAGTACTTC.

The rearrangement joins TRBV20-1 to TRBJ2-3; D ambiguous. V gave up 4 bases and J gave up 2 bases, with 10 bases separating them. Germline assignment: CDR1 DFQATT and CDR2 SNEGSKA (reference sequence). The CDR3 consists of 13 residues. The CDR3 bases are TGCAGTGCTAAAGATCTGTTCACAGATACGCAGTATTTT. Translation gives CSAKDLFTDTQYF.

This chain connects TRBV20-1 to TRBJ2-3, with 7 bases lining up with TRBD2. J was trimmed by 4 bases and V by 5 bases; bases with no gene match: 9. The germline gives CDR1 DFQATT, CDR2 SNEGSKA (reference sequence). The CDR3 contains 14 residues. In nucleotides, the CDR3 is TGCAGTGCTCCCCAGGGACGGGGGGCAGATACGCAGTATTTT. It encodes CSAPQGRGADTQYF.

This clonotype was seen only a few times. A much larger clonotype is one base distant, so this may be a read error. The V gene is TRBV4-2, the J gene TRBJ2-7; TRBD1 aligns across 7 bases. The length of the CDR3 is 16 residues. The germline V gene has CDR1 LGHNA and CDR2 YNFKEQ. The V and J ends lost 1 base and 2 bases, in that order; junction bases with no gene match: 8. The CDR3 sequence is CASSQVDRDIAYEQYF. In DNA, the CDR3 is TGTGCCAGCAGCCAAGTTGACAGGGACATCGCCTACGAGCAGTACTTC.

The rearrangement uses TRBV2 and TRBJ2-1; possible D gene TRBD1, 5 bases. The V gene lost 4 bases and the J gene lost 7 bases, with 11 bases spanning the gap. Germline lookup yields CDR1 SNHLY and CDR2 FYNNEI. CDR3 length: 13 amino acids. The CDR3 sequence: CASSADNGNEQFF. Written as DNA, the CDR3 is TGTGCCAGCAGTGCGGACAATGGGAATGAGCAGTTCTTC.

This clonotype was seen ten or more times. The chain uses TRBV11-2 and TRBJ1-2, with 10 nucleotides matching TRBD1. CDR1 is SGHAT and CDR2 is FQNNGV in the germline V gene. Trimming cost V 5 bases and J 8 bases; bases outside gene matches: 14. This CDR3 region has 16 residues. The CDR3 spells CASSQSWDRGKGGYTF. In nucleotides, the CDR3 is TGTGCCAGCAGCCAAAGCTGGGACAGGGGAAAGGGGGGCTACACCTTC.